The clone carrying this T cell receptor beta chain came up a few times. Per germline, CDR1 MNHEY and CDR2 SMNVEV (reference sequence). The CDR3 is 16 residues long. V was cut by 6 bases and J by 7 bases, with 25 bases left in between. This entry is derived from a study of blood T cell repertoires in COVID-19. In the study overall: Sites across the United States, Italy and Spain contributed samples from acute and convalescent COVID-19.

How the authors handled the data: For nucleated cells, counts were estimated from reference gene primer amplification. The table came from immunoSEQ multiplex PCR; TCRdb's copy has only in-frame clones and leaves some out. The V and J calls and the clone size are those of that table, but D and trimming were determined from the DNA. The table lists 78,000 or so clones, about four fifths of them singletons. Source material: peripheral blood. The chain couples TRBV27 to TRBJ2-7; tentatively, D is TRBD1 (6 bases). This receptor was taken from a human donor in a cohort sampled during active COVID-19. CDR3 in amino acids: CASSPRGQTGTREQYF. CDR3 bases: TGTGCCAGCAGCCCAAGGGGTCAGACCGGGACACGGGAGCAGTACTTC.